This is a list of T cell receptor beta chains from one sample in a study of blood T cell repertoires in COVID-19. Sequenced by immunoSEQ multiplex PCR; TCRdb stores in-frame clones only, minus some. The table shows 200,000 to 300,000 clones, with around 80% occurring only once. Input material: peripheral blood. The receptors shown here come from a man in his fifties or sixties with acute or convalescent COVID-19. The CDR3 runs from the conserved cysteine through the conserved F or W. D genes are given only for firm matches. Some rows have no size entry. The others give once, few or many, or a class for an expanded clone.

TRBJ1-1	TRBV19	.	.	TGTGCCAGTAGTATATTTGGGCGAGTAGGCACTGAAGCTTTCTTT	CASSIFGRVGTEAFF
TRBJ2-7	TRBV4-2	TRBD2	.	TGTGCCAGCAGCCAAACTAGCGGGACAACCTACGAGCAGTACTTC	CASSQTSGTTYEQYF
TRBJ2-7	TRBV11-2	TRBD2	.	TGTGCCAGCACCCTCGGACTAGCGGGTTCCGTTCGGGAGCAGTACTTC	CASTLGLAGSVREQYF
TRBJ2-2	TRBV4-2	.	.	TGTGCCAGCAGCCAAGACGGAGCTAGGGGCTCACTAAGCACCGGGGAGCTGTTTTTT	CASSQDGARGSLSTGELFF
TRBJ1-5	TRBV5-4	TRBD1	.	TGTGCCAGCAGCTTGGACGGACAGGTCCAGCCGCCCCAGCATTTT	CASSLDGQVQPPQHF
TRBJ1-2	TRBV28	.	.	TGTGCCAGCAGTTTAAGCGGGCGCAACTATGGCTACACCTTC	CASSLSGRNYGYTF
TRBJ2-7	TRBV23-1	TRBD2	few	TGCGCCAGCAGTCAAACTCCCCCGGGAGGGCCCCTATACGAGCAGTACTTC	CASSQTPPGGPLYEQYF
TRBJ1-4	TRBV24-1	.	.	TGTGCCACCAGTGACGGGACTGTGGAAGAAAAACTGTTTTTT	CATSDGTVEEKLFF
TRBJ2-5	TRBV14	TRBD2	.	TGTGCCAGCAGCCAAGCGTACGGGACTAGCGGGAAGGAGACCCAGTACTTC	CASSQAYGTSGKETQYF
TRBJ2-1	TRBV3-1/TRBV3-2	.	.	TGTGCCAGCAGCCGGTCAACAGTGCAGTTCTTC	CASSRSTVQFF
TRBJ1-2	TRBV5-8	.	.	TGTGCCAGCAGCCCCGGGGGGGCCGGGACCTATGGCTACACCTTC	CASSPGGAGTYGYTF
TRBJ1-5	TRBV2	TRBD1	.	TGTGCCAGCAGGACGGCAACAGGGGGCCATCAGCCCCAGCATTTT	CASRTATGGHQPQHF
TRBJ1-1	TRBV6-5	.	.	TGTGCCACGACAGCCTTGAACACTGAAGCTTTCTTT	CATTALNTEAFF
TRBJ1-5	TRBV27	TRBD1	.	TGTGCCAGCAGTTCCGTCTTCCGGGACAGGCAAAATCAGCCCCAGCATTTT	CASSSVFRDRQNQPQHF
TRBJ2-7	TRBV19	TRBD1	.	TGTGCCAGTAGTAGGACAAAGGGACAGGGACACGAGCAGTACTTC	CASSRTKGQGHEQYF
TRBJ2-2	TRBV27	.	.	TGTGCCAGCAGCCAACCTGATAGACTGTTCACCGGGGAGCTGTTTTTT	CASSQPDRLFTGELFF
TRBJ1-5	TRBV9	.	.	TGTGCCAGCAGCGTAACCAGATATAGCAATCAGCCCCAGCATTTT	CASSVTRYSNQPQHF
TRBJ1-1	TRBV5-1	TRBD1	.	TGCGCCAGCAGCTGGTGGGGACAGATGAACACTGAAGCTTTCTTT	CASSWWGQMNTEAFF
TRBJ2-5	TRBV6-5	TRBD2	.	TGTGCCAGCGACCCCGAGGAGGCGGGGGTATGGACCCAGTACTTC	CASDPEEAGVWTQYF
TRBJ2-7	TRBV5-1	.	.	TGCGCCAGCAGCTCCGGACTGGACCCCTACGAGCAGTACTTC	CASSSGLDPYEQYF
TRBJ2-1	TRBV9	.	.	TGTGCCAGCAGCGATCAGGGGAGAACCAATAATGAGCAGTTCTTC	CASSDQGRTNNEQFF
TRBJ2-1	TRBV4-2	TRBD2	.	TGTGCCAGCAGCCAAGATCTTGGTGGGACTAGCGGGTTGAATGAGCAGTTCTTC	CASSQDLGGTSGLNEQFF
TRBJ2-3	TRBV12-5	.	.	TGTGCTAGTGGTCCGACAGGCACAGATACGCAGTATTTT	CASGPTGTDTQYF
TRBJ1-2	TRBV28	.	.	TGTGCCAGCAGTTTCGGGGGAGGGACCGTGGGAAGGGGCTACACCTTC	CASSFGGGTVGRGYTF
TRBJ1-5	TRBV15	.	.	TGTGCCACCAGCGCAATGGAGCCCTTTAATCAGCCCCAGCATTTT	CATSAMEPFNQPQHF
TRBJ2-7	TRBV12-3/TRBV12-4	.	.	TGTGCCAGCAGTAGTTCCGGCTACGAGCAGTACTTC	CASSSSGYEQYF
TRBJ1-1	TRBV7-2	TRBD1	.	TGTGCCAGCAGCGAGGACAGGGTTGCTTTCTTT	CASSEDRVAFF
TRBJ2-5	TRBV2	TRBD1	.	TGTGCCAGCAGCCCCGAGGACAGGTCGGGAGAGACCCAGTACTTC	CASSPEDRSGETQYF
TRBJ2-7	TRBV11-2	.	.	TGTGCCAGCAGCTTAGATCAGGGCCTACCCTACGAGCAGTACTTC	CASSLDQGLPYEQYF
TRBJ2-1	TRBV28	.	.	TGTGCCAGCAGTTTGGACGGACAGCAGCAGTTCTTC	CASSLDGQQQFF
TRBJ2-2	TRBV4-3	TRBD2	.	TGCGCCAGCAGCCAAGAGTCCGGACTAGCGGGATCCCGCACCGGGGAGCTGTTTTTT	CASSQESGLAGSRTGELFF
TRBJ2-1	TRBV19	.	.	TGTGCCAGTAGTATAGACAGGGGCGGAAGCAATGAGCAGTTCTTC	CASSIDRGGSNEQFF
TRBJ2-5	TRBV5-1	TRBD1	.	TGCGCCAGCAGCCGTGACAGGGGTCGGCGGGAGACCCAGTACTTC	CASSRDRGRRETQYF
TRBJ1-4	TRBV9	.	.	TGTGCCAGCAGCTTCACAGGGCACCATGAAAAACTGTTTTTT	CASSFTGHHEKLFF
TRBJ2-1	TRBV5-1	.	.	TGCGCCAGCAGCCTACAGGTTAGCTCCTACAATGAGCAGTTCTTC	CASSLQVSSYNEQFF
TRBJ1-5	TRBV18	.	.	TGTGCCAGCTCACCACCTCTTCGGGGGGGCTCAGGTCAGCCCCAGCATTTT	CASSPPLRGGSGQPQHF
TRBJ2-2	TRBV2	TRBD2	.	TGTGCCAGCAGTGCTAGCGGGAGAGGGACCGGGGAGCTGTTTTTT	CASSASGRGTGELFF
TRBJ2-2	TRBV19	.	few	TGTGCCACCACCCTCCGCGTGAACACCGGGGAGCTGTTTTTT	CATTLRVNTGELFF
TRBJ1-2	TRBV2	.	.	TGTGCCAGCAGTGAAACTGGTTATGGCTACACCTTC	CASSETGYGYTF
TRBJ1-1	TRBV5-1	.	.	TGCGCCAGCAGCTTGGGGCACAGCGGGCTCCTAGAGACTGAAGCTTTCTTT	CASSLGHSGLLETEAFF
TRBJ2-7	TRBV29-1	TRBD1	few	TGCAGCGGACTACAGGGGGACGAGCAGTACTTC	CSGLQGDEQYF
TRBJ1-5	TRBV18	.	.	TGTGCCAGCTCGCCGACTCTCTATCAGCCCCAGCATTTT	CASSPTLYQPQHF
TRBJ2-1	TRBV10-3	.	.	TGTGCCATCAGTGAGCGGGGAGGTATGAATGAGCAGTTCTTC	CAISERGGMNEQFF
TRBJ2-1	TRBV15	.	.	TGTGCCACCAGCAGAGCAGGACTACTCCTCAATGAGCAGTTCTTC	CATSRAGLLLNEQFF
TRBJ1-2	TRBV6-6	.	.	TGTGCCAGCAGCTGGGACACTTATGGCTACACCTTC	CASSWDTYGYTF
TRBJ2-1	TRBV7-6	TRBD2	.	TGTGCCAGCAGCCCCCGGATAGCGGGGGGGCCGAATGAGCAGTTCTTC	CASSPRIAGGPNEQFF